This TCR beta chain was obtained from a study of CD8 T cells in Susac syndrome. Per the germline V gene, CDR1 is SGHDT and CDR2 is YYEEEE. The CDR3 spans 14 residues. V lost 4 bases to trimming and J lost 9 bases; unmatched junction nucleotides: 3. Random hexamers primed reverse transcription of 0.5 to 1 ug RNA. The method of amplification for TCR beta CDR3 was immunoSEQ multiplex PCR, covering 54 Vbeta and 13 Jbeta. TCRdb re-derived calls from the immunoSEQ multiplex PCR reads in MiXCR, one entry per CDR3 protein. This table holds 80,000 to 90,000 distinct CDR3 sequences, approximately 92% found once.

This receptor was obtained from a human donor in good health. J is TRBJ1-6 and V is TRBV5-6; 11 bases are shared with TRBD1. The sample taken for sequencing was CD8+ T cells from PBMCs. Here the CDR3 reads CASSPGTGGSPLHF. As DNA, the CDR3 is TGTGCCAGCAGCCCGGGGACAGGGGGTTCACCCCTCCACTTT.